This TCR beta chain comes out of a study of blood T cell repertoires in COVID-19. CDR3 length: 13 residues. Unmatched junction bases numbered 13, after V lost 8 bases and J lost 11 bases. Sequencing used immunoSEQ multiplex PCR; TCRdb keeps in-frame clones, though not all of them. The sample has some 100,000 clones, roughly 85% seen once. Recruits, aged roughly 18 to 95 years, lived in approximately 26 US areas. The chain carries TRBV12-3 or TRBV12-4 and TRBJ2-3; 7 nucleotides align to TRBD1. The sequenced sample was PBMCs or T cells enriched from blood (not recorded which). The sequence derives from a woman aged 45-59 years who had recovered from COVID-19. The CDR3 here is CASRDREKSRQYF. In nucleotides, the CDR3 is TGTGCCAGCCGCGACAGGGAAAAGAGTCGGCAGTATTTT.